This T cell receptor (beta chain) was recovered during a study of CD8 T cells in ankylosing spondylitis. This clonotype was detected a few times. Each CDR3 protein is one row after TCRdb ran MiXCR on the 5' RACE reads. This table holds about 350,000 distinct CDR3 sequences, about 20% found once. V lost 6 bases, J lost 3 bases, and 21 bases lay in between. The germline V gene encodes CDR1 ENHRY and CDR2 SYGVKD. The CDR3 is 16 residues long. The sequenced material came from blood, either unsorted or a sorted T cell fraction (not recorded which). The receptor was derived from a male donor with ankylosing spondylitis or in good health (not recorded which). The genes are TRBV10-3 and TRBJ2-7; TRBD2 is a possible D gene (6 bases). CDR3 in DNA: TGTGCCATCAGAGCGACGCTGGGACGGGAGATCTACGAGCAGTACTTC. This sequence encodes CAIRATLGREIYEQYF.